This TCR beta chain was documented in a study of cytomegalovirus exposure and HLA in healthy donors. Background on the study: Among the 398 genotyped donors, over 70% were placed in the Caucasian-associated ancestry cluster. General study findings and limits: In an earlier analysis, most TCR beta V segments were productive about 87% or about 30% of the time. Reports credit the classifier with highly specific, highly sensitive diagnosis of cytomegalovirus status.

CDR3 length: 16 residues. The V segment lost 2 bases and the J segment 3 bases; nucleotides outside the gene matches: 5. Germline CDR1 reads SGHVS; CDR2 reads FQNEAQ. With 60 Vbeta and 13 Jbeta primers, the PCR was carried out. The protocol was immunoSEQ multiplex PCR, while the TCRdb copy is restricted to in-frame clones and leaves out a portion. In the table there are approximately 190,000 clones, about four fifths of which are singletons. A word on this clone: Its antigen is as yet unknown.

The sample consisted of PBMCs. This receptor was obtained from a man aged 40-49 years in good health and CMV-seropositive. This rearrangement joins TRBV7-8 to TRBJ1-5; TRBD1 matches 9 bases. In nucleotides, the CDR3 is TGTGCCAGCAGCTTATCCGGGACAGGGTACAATCAGCCCCAGCATTTT. Translating gives CASSLSGTGYNQPQHF.